These 26 T cell receptor beta chains were all obtained from the same sample, sequenced in a study of shared clonotypes between healthy human individuals. Using immunoSEQ multiplex PCR, the repertoire was profiled, and TCRdb retains in-frame clones only, with some absent. The sample consists of about 990,000 clones, about 84% of them appearing once. Source material: memory CD4+ T cells from PBMCs. Subset here: CD45RA-negative fraction. The receptors shown here come from a man younger than 30 in good health. Some clones in this sample may be carry-over from other donors' samples.

The rearrangement joins TRBV28 to TRBJ2-7, with 8 bases aligning to TRBD2. Germline CDR1 and CDR2: MDHEN and SYDVKM. Trimming took 2 bases from V and 5 from J; bases not matched to a gene: 5. This CDR3 has 14 amino acids. This CDR3 is CASSLPGGINEQYF. CDR3 in DNA: TGTGCCAGCAGTTTACCGGGAGGGATCAACGAGCAGTACTTC.

The rearrangement uses TRBV7-3 and TRBJ2-3; 10 nucleotides match TRBD1. CDR1 and CDR2 (germline): SGHTA, FQGTGA. Trimming took 5 bases from V and 6 from J; bases not matched to a gene: 8. The CDR3 loop spans 15 amino acids. CDR3 coding DNA: TGTGCCAGCAGCCCCTTGACAGGGGGCGCGGATACGCAGTATTTT. Amino acid sequence: CASSPLTGGADTQYF.

The V gene is TRBV7-3, the J gene TRBJ2-3, with D tentatively TRBD1 or TRBD2 (5 bases each). Trimming cost V 5 bases and J 0 bases, with 15 bases left between them. Per the germline V gene, CDR1 is SGHTA and CDR2 is FQGTGA. The CDR3 has 16 residues. The CDR3 spells CASSPSGRASTDTQYF. The CDR3 nucleotides are TGTGCCAGCAGCCCCTCGGGGCGGGCAAGCACAGATACGCAGTATTTT.

The chain carries TRBV5-4 and TRBJ2-3; D may be TRBD2 (5 bases). Trimming removed 2 bases at V and 0 bases at J, with 7 bases between. Germline CDR1 is SGHNT and CDR2 is YYREEE (reference sequence). There are 14 residues in the CDR3. The CDR3 is CASSFRDSTDTQYF. In nucleotides, the CDR3 is TGTGCCAGCAGCTTTCGGGATAGCACAGATACGCAGTATTTT.

Details on this clone: In the same sample, other DNA sequences code for this CDR3. The genes are TRBV28 and TRBJ1-2, with D unclear. The V gene's germline CDR1 is MDHEN and CDR2 SYDVKM. V was shortened by 1 base and J by 2 bases, with 8 bases between the two germline ends. The CDR3 is 14 amino acids. The CDR3 DNA follows: TGTGCCAGCAGTTTATTAGGGCCGAACTATGGCTACACCTTC. This translates into CASSLLGPNYGYTF.

The genes are TRBV5-1 and TRBJ2-2; D possibly corresponds to TRBD1 (6 bases). The CDR3 runs to 16 residues. The V gene lost 5 bases and the J gene lost 4 bases, with 18 bases spanning the gap. Germline CDR1 reads SGHRS; CDR2 reads YFSETQ. CDR3 coding DNA: TGCGCCAGCAGACCGATGGGGGCCTGGGGCACCGGGGAGCTGTTTTTT. This encodes CASRPMGAWGTGELFF.

The chain is built from TRBV2 and TRBJ1-2; D gene uncertain. V was cut by 5 bases and J by 2 bases, with 9 bases left in between. CDR1 and CDR2 (germline): SNHLY, FYNNEI. CDR3 length equals 13 residues. CDR3: CASSLDVNYGYTF. CDR3 coding DNA: TGTGCCAGCAGTCTTGACGTAAACTATGGCTACACCTTC.

The chain combines TRBV28 with TRBJ2-7; the D gene could be TRBD1 or TRBD2 (5 bases each). Germline-derived CDR1 and CDR2 are MDHEN and SYDVKM. Trimming removed 6 bases from V and 5 bases from J, with 20 bases in between. The CDR3 loop spans 15 amino acids. The CDR3 coding sequence is TGTGCCAGCAGCAAACCCCGGGACGGCGAAAACGAGCAGTACTTC. It codes for CASSKPRDGENEQYF.

This clone was counted a single time. The gene calls are TRBV28 and TRBJ2-1; 8 nucleotides agree with TRBD1. There are 13 residues in the CDR3. Germline V gene data show CDR1 as MDHEN and CDR2 as SYDVKM. The ends lost 5 bases at V and 9 bases at J; junction bases unmatched: 6. Here the CDR3 reads CASSRGQVREQFF. Here the CDR3 DNA reads TGTGCCAGCAGTAGGGGACAGGTTCGTGAGCAGTTCTTC.

This sequence joins TRBV2 and TRBJ2-5; a weak D match, TRBD2 (6 bases). The V end was cut by 2 bases, the J end by 1 base, with 11 bases between. CDR1 is SNHLY and CDR2 is FYNNEI in the germline V gene. The CDR3 is 15 residues long. Here the CDR3 DNA reads TGTGCCAGCAGTGAAATTGCGGGGACCCAAGAGACCCAGTACTTC. Protein sequence: CASSEIAGTQETQYF.

The count of this clone is one. The chain joins TRBV11-2 to TRBJ2-7; 7 bases align to TRBD2. With 2 bases clipped from V and 5 bases from J, the junction kept 6 bases outside the gene matches. This CDR3 is 14 amino acids long. CDR1 and CDR2 (germline): SGHAT, FQNNGV. CDR3 residues: CASSLSAGEHEQYF. In DNA, the CDR3 is TGTGCCAGCAGCTTAAGCGCGGGAGAACACGAGCAGTACTTC.

The CDR3: CASSLGQGANTEAFF. The CDR3 bases are TGTGCCAGCAGCTTGGGACAGGGGGCGAACACTGAAGCTTTCTTT. V is TRBV5-4 and J is TRBJ1-1; 10 bases are a match to TRBD1. Germline trimming cut 0 bases from V and 1 base from J; bases unmatched to any gene: 0. The CDR3 runs 15 residues. CDR1 and CDR2 from the germline V gene are SGHNT and YYREEE (reference sequence).

The sample holds a few counts of this clone. The chain links TRBV7-2 to TRBJ1-1, with D perhaps TRBD1 (6 bases). Trimming removed 5 bases at V and 4 bases at J, with 20 bases between. CDR3 length: 16 amino acids. Germline lookup yields CDR1 SGHTA and CDR2 FQGNSA. The CDR3 sequence is CASSHSPGATITEAFF. In DNA, the CDR3 is TGTGCCAGCAGCCATTCGCCAGGGGCAACGATCACTGAAGCTTTCTTT.

This clone was counted once. V and J are TRBV29-1 and TRBJ2-3, with TRBD2 matching over 8 bases. V was pared by 4 bases and J by 5 bases, with 5 bases of the junction left unmatched. In germline, CDR1 is SQVTM, CDR2 ANQGSEA. The CDR3 contains 13 residues. CDR3 region: CSVASGRIDTQYF. The CDR3 nucleotides read TGCAGCGTTGCAAGCGGGAGAATAGATACGCAGTATTTT.

This clone was picked up a small number of times. This rearrangement joins TRBV9 to TRBJ1-1; no clear D. V lost 1 base to trimming and J lost 0 bases, with 7 bases between them. Germline CDR1 and CDR2: SGDLS and YYNGEE. The CDR3 is 14 residues long. The CDR3 coding sequence is TGTGCCAGCAGCGTACAGGTACTGAACACTGAAGCTTTCTTT. Translation gives CASSVQVLNTEAFF.

The V gene is TRBV18, the J gene TRBJ2-7, with TRBD2 matching over 9 bases. V lost 3 bases, J lost 5 bases, and 5 bases stayed unmatched. Germline V gene data show CDR1 as KGHSH and CDR2 as LQKENI. The CDR3 spans 14 residues. As DNA, the CDR3 is TGTGCCAGCTCACCGACTAGCGGAGATAACGAGCAGTACTTC. Its translation is CASSPTSGDNEQYF.

The V and J genes are TRBV2 and TRBJ2-2; possible D gene TRBD2, 6 bases. The CDR3 is made up of 15 amino acids. From germline, CDR1 is SNHLY and CDR2 FYNNEI. The germline V and J ends were trimmed by 2 bases and 5 bases, with 12 bases remaining between them. CDR3 DNA sequence: TGTGCCAGCAGTGAATCGGCGGGATTTACCGGGGAGCTGTTTTTT. Encoded protein: CASSESAGFTGELFF. Variable domain in full (rest from reference TRBV2 and TRBJ2-2): EPEVTQTPSHQVTQMGQEVILRCVPISNHLYFYWYRQILGQKVEFLVSFYNNEISEKSEIFDDQFSVERPDGSNFTLKIRSTKLEDSAMYFCASSESAGFTGELFFGEGSRLTVL.

The rearrangement uses TRBV7-2 and TRBJ2-2; TRBD2 matches at 10 bases. With V trimmed by 2 bases and J by 6 bases, 6 bases remained unmatched. In germline, CDR1 is SGHTA, CDR2 FQGNSA. The CDR3 runs to 16 residues. CDR3 sequence reads: CASSLLAGVDAGELFF. CDR3 in DNA: TGTGCCAGCAGCTTACTAGCGGGAGTGGACGCCGGGGAGCTGTTTTTT.

The V gene is TRBV28, the J gene TRBJ1-1; no clear D. CDR3 length equals 13 residues. The germline CDR1 and CDR2 sequences are MDHEN and SYDVKM. V lost 3 bases to trimming and J lost 11 bases, with 16 bases between them. CDR3 residues: CASSFQRRPEAFF. The CDR3 region has the DNA TGTGCCAGCAGTTTTCAGCGCAGGCCGGAGGCTTTCTTT.

The rearrangement joins TRBV5-4 to TRBJ2-1, with D possibly TRBD1 on 9 matching bases. Trimming took off 2 bases at V and 9 bases at J, with 27 bases between the two ends. The CDR3 consists of 18 residues. Germline V gene lookup returns CDR1 SGHNT and CDR2 YYREEE (reference sequence). CDR3 in DNA: TGTGCCAGCAGCTTTGCGACAGGGGGACTAGAGAGGAAACGTGAGCAGTTCTTC. Residues: CASSFATGGLERKREQFF.

In regard to this clone: A read error is the likely source, as a far larger clone sits one nucleotide away. The rearrangement joins TRBV7-3 to TRBJ2-2; a possible D gene is TRBD1 (6 bases). The CDR3 has 17 residues. Germline assignment: CDR1 SGHTA and CDR2 FQGTGA. In DNA form, the CDR3 reads TGTGCCAGCAGCTTAACGGCCCCGGACAGTTCCACCGGGGAGCTGGTTTTT. As protein: CASSLTAPDSSTGELVF.

The rearrangement joins TRBV6-5 to TRBJ2-5; the D gene could be TRBD1 or TRBD2 (5 bases each). CDR3 length: 14 residues. Between the trimmed V and J ends, which lost 2 bases and 5 bases, there was a span of 12 bases. The germline V gene has CDR1 MNHEY and CDR2 SVGAGI. CDR3 region: CASSYRRGAETQYF. The CDR3 bases are TGTGCCAGCAGTTACCGAAGGGGAGCGGAGACCCAGTACTTC.

With respect to this clone: Other DNA sequences in this specimen translate into the identical CDR3. The chain links TRBV4-2 to TRBJ2-3; D perhaps matches TRBD2 (5 bases). Deletions cut 3 bases from V and 0 bases from J, with 13 bases between. The CDR3 has 16 amino acids. Germline CDR1 is LGHNA and CDR2 is YNFKEQ. CDR3 protein: CASSHSLAPSTDTQYF. The CDR3 coding sequence is TGTGCCAGCAGCCATTCTCTAGCTCCTAGCACAGATACGCAGTATTTT.

This clone has only a few counts. CDR3 loop: CASSRDTKETQYF. The CDR3 DNA reads TGCGCCAGCAGCCGGGACACAAAAGAGACCCAGTACTTC. The chain has TRBV5-1 and TRBJ2-5, with D tentatively TRBD1 (6 bases). Germline V CDR1 and CDR2: SGHRS, YFSETQ. The CDR3 length is 13 residues. Trimming took 4 bases from V and 3 from J, leaving 10 bases between them.

About this clone itself: This same CDR3 is encoded by further DNA sequences in the sample. The chain links TRBV6-1 to TRBJ1-1, with 9 positions matching TRBD1. This CDR3 has 14 residues. Germline trimming cut 3 bases from V and 4 bases from J; bases unmatched to any gene: 3. Germline loops: CDR1 MNHNS, CDR2 SASEGT. CDR3 bases: TGTGCCAGCAGTGAGGGACAGGGCACCACTGAAGCTTTCTTT. Translated, it gives CASSEGQGTTEAFF.

This sequence joins TRBV18 and TRBJ2-7, with TRBD1 as a possible D gene (7 bases). The germline CDR1 and CDR2 sequences are KGHSH and LQKENI. Trimming took off 0 bases at V and 4 bases at J, with 13 bases between the two ends. The CDR3 totals 15 residues. The CDR3 protein is CASSPPTGRTYEQYF. The CDR3, as DNA: TGTGCCAGCTCACCACCGACAGGGAGGACTTACGAGCAGTACTTC.